Presented here are 26 T cell receptor beta chains from one specimen sequenced in a study of blood T cell repertoires in COVID-19. TCRdb's table, derived via immunoSEQ multiplex PCR, lists solely in-frame clones and lacks some. The sample lists nearly 95,000 clones, about 80% occurring once. The sequencing input was peripheral blood. These TCRs come from a human donor in a cohort sampled during active COVID-19.

The rearrangement joins TRBV11-2 to TRBJ2-3, with D possibly TRBD2 on 5 matching bases. From germline, CDR1 is SGHAT and CDR2 FQNNGV. Trimming took 0 bases from V and 0 from J, leaving 7 bases between them. CDR3 length: 15 amino acids. CDR3 DNA sequence: TGTGCCAGCAGCTTAGATCCGGGAAGCACAGATACGCAGTATTTT. It translates to CASSLDPGSTDTQYF. Together with reference TRBV11-2 and TRBJ2-3, the CDR3 gives the full variable domain: EAGVAQSPRYKIIEKRQSVAFWCNPISGHATLYWYQQILGQGPKLLIQFQNNGVVDDSQLPKDRFSAERLKGVDSTLKIQPAKLEDSAVYLCASSLDPGSTDTQYFGPGTRLTVL.

The chain recombines TRBV6-5 with TRBJ1-1; the match to TRBD1 covers 9 bases. CDR3 length: 14 residues. Losses at the gene ends were 6 bases for V and 0 bases for J; bases not matched to a gene: 2. The germline gives CDR1 MNHEY, CDR2 SVGAGI. This CDR3 is CASRQGAMNTEAFF. The CDR3 DNA reads as TGTGCCAGCAGACAGGGGGCGATGAACACTGAAGCTTTCTTT.

The chain joins TRBV28 to TRBJ1-2; 8 positions agree with TRBD1. Per germline, CDR1 MDHEN and CDR2 SYDVKM. The V segment lost 4 bases and the J segment 2 bases; nucleotides outside the gene matches: 0. The CDR3 runs to 13 residues. The CDR3 nucleotides read TGTGCCAGCAGTTACAGGGGGAACTATGGCTACACCTTC. This translates into CASSYRGNYGYTF.

J is TRBJ1-6 and V is TRBV28, with D hard to call. Trimming stripped 3 bases from V and 4 bases from J, with 10 bases between. The CDR3 sequence is 15 residues long. Germline V lookup: CDR1 MDHEN, CDR2 SYDVKM. Here the CDR3 DNA reads TGTGCCAGCAGTTTGGCCCCGGGTTATAATTCACCCCTCCACTTT. It encodes CASSLAPGYNSPLHF.

The chain recombines TRBV18 with TRBJ1-2, with D possibly being TRBD1 (5 bases). Germline V gives CDR1 KGHSH, CDR2 LQKENI. The CDR3 contains 17 residues. The ends were cut back, 2 bases at V and 4 bases at J, with 20 bases in the middle. CDR3 protein: CASSPDSATFTTYGYTF. CDR3 DNA: TGTGCCAGCTCACCAGACAGTGCTACTTTCACCACCTATGGCTACACCTTC.

The chain combines TRBV5-1 with TRBJ1-4, with D maybe TRBD1 (6 bases). This CDR3 region has 14 residues. V gave up 1 base and J gave up 8 bases, with 12 bases separating them. CDR1 SGHRS and CDR2 YFSETQ come from the germline V gene. The CDR3 coding sequence is TGCGCCAGCAGCTTGAACAGGGACGGAGAAAAACTGTTTTTT. It codes for CASSLNRDGEKLFF.

The chain carries TRBV19 and TRBJ1-2; D perhaps matches TRBD1 (6 bases). V lost 6 bases and J 1 base, leaving 12 bases between the germline ends. This CDR3 has 14 residues. Germline V CDR1 and CDR2: LNHDA, SQIVND (reference sequence). CDR3 in amino acids: CASRPDSLNYGYTF. The CDR3 nucleotides are TGTGCCAGTAGACCGGACAGCCTTAACTATGGCTACACCTTC.

The gene calls are TRBV5-6 and TRBJ2-1; D may be TRBD2 (5 bases). Germline V gives CDR1 SGHDT, CDR2 YYEEEE. Trimming left V 4 bases short and J 8 bases short, with 19 bases between. The length of the CDR3 is 15 residues. CDR3 amino acids: CASSARLRVDDEQFF. The CDR3 DNA follows: TGTGCCAGCAGCGCCAGACTGAGGGTGGACGATGAGCAGTTCTTC.

The rearrangement uses TRBV5-6 and TRBJ1-1, with 7 bases fitting TRBD1. Germline V gene data show CDR1 as SGHDT and CDR2 as YYEEEE. With 4 bases clipped from V and 0 bases from J, the junction kept 9 bases outside the gene matches. This CDR3 contains 16 residues. The CDR3 region is CASSMAGGQMNTEAFF. CDR3 bases: TGTGCCAGCAGCATGGCTGGGGGACAGATGAACACTGAAGCTTTCTTT.

The chain links TRBV29-1 to TRBJ2-5; D is unresolved. The germline V gene has CDR1 SQVTM and CDR2 ANQGSEA. V shed 1 base and J shed 5 bases, with 11 bases lying between them. The CDR3 totals 13 residues. DNA for the CDR3: TGCAGCGTTGAAGGAGGAGCTAGGGAGACCCAGTACTTC. Amino acids: CSVEGGARETQYF.

V and J are TRBV3-1 (or the pseudogene TRBV3-2) and TRBJ2-7; D is ambiguous. The V end lost 0 bases, the J end lost 6 bases, and 9 bases lay between the germline ends. Germline V gives CDR1 LGHDT, CDR2 YNNKEL (reference sequence). This CDR3 is built from 13 residues. The CDR3 DNA sequence: TGTGCCAGCAGCCAAGAGTTGCGCGCCGAGCAGTACTTC. Its protein product is CASSQELRAEQYF.

V gene TRBV6-5 combines with J gene TRBJ1-2; D perhaps matches TRBD1 (6 bases). CDR3 length equals 13 residues. V lost 6 bases and J 6 bases, leaving 14 bases between the germline ends. CDR1 and CDR2 (germline): MNHEY, SVGAGI. The CDR3 is CASRSRDTNGYTF. As DNA, the CDR3 is TGTGCCAGCAGGAGCCGGGACACCAATGGCTACACCTTC.

J is TRBJ1-1 and V is TRBV19; the D gene is possibly TRBD1 (5 bases). The CDR3 contains 14 residues. Germline V CDR1 and CDR2: LNHDA, SQIVND (reference sequence). Trimming took off 1 base at V and 1 base at J, with 7 bases between the two ends. The CDR3 loop reads CASSIGQRNTEAFF. CDR3 sequence (DNA): TGTGCCAGTAGTATAGGACAGAGGAACACTGAAGCTTTCTTT.

CDR3 sequence (DNA): TGTGCCACCAGCAGTAGCGGGAGGAGAGAGACCCAGTACTTC. Amino acids: CATSSSGRRETQYF. This chain links TRBV15 with TRBJ2-5; 10 bases fit TRBD2. CDR3 length equals 14 residues. V trimming: 3 bases; J trimming: 4 bases; junction bases outside the gene matches: 2. Per the germline V gene, CDR1 is LNHNV and CDR2 is YYDKDF (reference sequence).

This chain uses TRBV6-5 with TRBJ2-1; D remains unclear. V dropped 6 bases and J dropped 7 bases, with 7 bases sitting between them. Germline CDR1 is MNHEY and CDR2 is SVGAGI. This CDR3 has 11 residues. The CDR3, as DNA: TGTGCCAGCAGAGCCGGGAATGAGCAGTTCTTC. This translates into CASRAGNEQFF.

The chain couples TRBV6-6 to TRBJ2-7, with TRBD1 matching over 8 bases. Unmatched junction bases numbered 5, after V lost 5 bases and J lost 2 bases. The CDR3 is 14 amino acids. Germline V gives CDR1 MNHNY, CDR2 SVGAGI (reference sequence). For the CDR3, the DNA is TGTGCCAGCAGTCGCGGACAGGGAGCCTACGAGCAGTACTTC. It encodes CASSRGQGAYEQYF.

The chain links TRBV28 to TRBJ2-1; 7 positions match TRBD1. The length of the CDR3 is 16 residues. The ends lost 6 bases at V and 1 base at J; junction bases unmatched: 9. CDR1 is MDHEN, CDR2 SYDVKM, per germline. The CDR3: CASSSGTDFSYNEQFF. CDR3 in DNA: TGTGCCAGCAGCTCCGGGACAGACTTTTCCTACAATGAGCAGTTCTTC.

This clone has just one count. The V and J genes are TRBV6-1 and TRBJ1-5, with no clear D. Germline assignment: CDR1 MNHNS and CDR2 SASEGT. The V end was cut by 4 bases, the J end by 3 bases, with 16 bases between. This CDR3 comprises 16 residues. The CDR3 protein is CASSGPGGLLNQPQHF. The DNA of the CDR3 is TGTGCCAGCAGTGGCCCTGGAGGGTTGCTCAATCAGCCCCAGCATTTT.

The chain employs TRBV5-1 and TRBJ1-2, with 9 bases fitting TRBD1. With 1 base clipped from V and 4 bases from J, the junction kept 5 bases outside the gene matches. Germline assignment: CDR1 SGHRS and CDR2 YFSETQ. This CDR3 has 15 amino acids. The CDR3 DNA reads as TGCGCCAGCAGCTTGTCGGGACAGGGAGGCTATGGCTACACCTTC. Its protein product is CASSLSGQGGYGYTF.

The rearrangement links TRBV5-1 to TRBJ1-6; 8 bases map to TRBD1. This CDR3 spans 14 amino acids. Germline V gives CDR1 SGHRS, CDR2 YFSETQ. The junction had 3 bases not matched to a gene; V was cut back by 3 bases and J by 7 bases. Here the CDR3 DNA reads TGCGCCAGCAGCTGGGACAGGTCGAATTCACCCCTCCACTTT. Translation: CASSWDRSNSPLHF.

This chain links TRBV9 with TRBJ1-1, with D possibly TRBD1 on 5 matching bases. Trimming pared 4 bases from V and 0 bases from J, leaving 10 bases between. CDR3 length equals 14 residues. Germline V gene lookup returns CDR1 SGDLS and CDR2 YYNGEE. The CDR3 here is CASSPGILNTEAFF. DNA of the CDR3: TGTGCCAGCAGCCCAGGGATCTTGAACACTGAAGCTTTCTTT.

This sequence joins TRBV28 and TRBJ1-4; 9 nucleotides line up with TRBD1. This CDR3 has 17 amino acids. Germline V CDR1 and CDR2: MDHEN, SYDVKM. V shed 5 bases and J 9 bases; nucleotides not matched to a gene: 16. CDR3: CASSVKQPGQGSKKLFF. The CDR3 nucleotides read TGTGCCAGCAGTGTTAAACAACCGGGACAGGGCTCGAAAAAACTGTTTTTT.

The J gene is TRBJ2-1, the V gene TRBV5-4; weak D call: TRBD1 (8 bases). Per germline, CDR1 SGHNT and CDR2 YYREEE (reference sequence). The CDR3 has 15 amino acids. Trimming removed 0 bases at V and 3 bases at J, with 10 bases between. The DNA of the CDR3 is TGTGCCAGCAGCTTGGACAGGGGGGGCTACAATGAGCAGTTCTTC. The encoded protein is CASSLDRGGYNEQFF.

This clone has just one count. This chain's CDR3 is CASSDAGLEETQYF. DNA of the CDR3: TGCGCCAGCAGTGATGCCGGACTAGAAGAGACCCAGTACTTC. The chain has TRBV10-1 and TRBJ2-5; 7 nucleotides agree with TRBD2. Per the germline V gene, CDR1 is WNHNN and CDR2 is SYGVQD (reference sequence). The CDR3 has 14 residues. V shed 3 bases, J shed 3 bases, and the junction held 4 bases outside the gene matches.

This clone has a single count. The genes are TRBV12-3 or TRBV12-4 and TRBJ1-1, with 9 bases aligning to TRBD1. V shed 6 bases and J 5 bases; nucleotides not matched to a gene: 4. The CDR3 runs 13 residues. CDR3 sequence reads: CASRRTGVTEAFF. The CDR3 nucleotides read TGTGCCAGCAGAAGGACAGGGGTGACTGAAGCTTTCTTT.

The chain joins TRBV6-5 to TRBJ2-6; 7 positions match TRBD2. The CDR3 has 16 residues. Germline values: CDR1 MNHEY, CDR2 SVGAGI. Germline trimming cut 0 bases from V and 2 bases from J; bases unmatched to any gene: 1. In DNA, the CDR3 is TGTGCCAGCAGTTACTCGGCGGGAGCTGGGGCCAACGTCCTGACTTTC. Encoded protein: CASSYSAGAGANVLTF.